The TCR beta chain under discussion was sequenced for a study of T-cell reconstitution after alpha-beta-depleted transplantation in children (dated by TCRdb to the mid-2010s). For the wider study: T-cell immune reconstitution after TCRalphabeta/CD19-depleted allogeneic hematopoietic cell transplantation in children was quantitatively tracked in the study by means of TCR repertoire profiling.

A few counts support this clonotype. There is no known antigen for this receptor. No quality values exist for individual bases; no much larger clone is one base distant. This specimen's treatment or condition label, per the study, means: allogeneic hematopoietic cell transplantation with graft depleted of TCRalphabeta T cells and CD19 B cells. The transplant recipients were children given TCRalphabeta/CD19-depleted allogeneic hematopoietic cell grafts. Per the germline V gene, MDHEN is the CDR1 and SYDVKM is the CDR2. V is shortened by 5 bases, J by 4 bases, and the region joining them spans 14 bases. The CDR3 has 14 amino acids, counting the end cysteine and phenylalanine. The read is trimmed to its CDR3 DNA, 42 bases read in frame from base 1. The library relied on PCR. Sequencing took place on an Illumina HiSeq 2500. To normalize quantification of the TCRbeta repertoire, the TCR libraries were built with molecular barcoding that relied on unique molecular identifiers. TCRdb's own reprocessing of the public reads used fastp at Q25 and MiXCR and kept productive beta chains. Rows matching on CDR3 protein sequence are summarized as one entry with the most common DNA and genes. The sample table shows about 980,000 distinct CDR3 sequences, and about 26% are seen once. The ten largest clones add up to 28% of the sample.

The paper as a whole reports these results and caveats: Hyperexpanded clone frequencies declined over subsequent months; after one year, T-cell counts and TCRbeta diversity were mostly attributed to newly produced T cells. In some patients, the high TCRbeta diversity seen at day 60 was put down to recipient T cells and intrathymic progenitors that had survived conditioning. Apparently early alphabetaT-cell count recovery about two months after transplant reportedly relied on only several hundred rapidly expanded clones derived from non-depleted graft cells.

Sample: PBMCs, mostly from graft donor cells, taken 360 days after TCRalphabeta/CD19-depleted stem cell transplant. This TCR was recovered from a boy younger than two who had a stem cell transplant for SCID, so the T cells may come from the graft donor. The receptor chain draws on TRBV28 and TRBJ2-5; the D match is possibly TRBD1 or TRBD2, with 6 bases aligned in each. The bases are TGTGCCAGCAGTGCCCTCGGAGGGGGAGAGACCCAGTACTTC. Its product reads: CASSALGGGETQYF.